The clone carrying this TCR beta chain was detected once. Antigen: not known. Trimming cost V 6 bases and J 3 bases, with 18 bases left between them. The CDR3 is made up of 16 amino acids. Germline CDR1 and CDR2: MNHNS and SASEGT. The entry originates in a study of CD8 T cells in ankylosing spondylitis. The study's findings and limits: In reactive arthritis synovial fluid and blood, some motif variants had been reported before. It appeared that ankylosing spondylitis blood was characterized by a TCR beta motif of several highly homologous variants.

Quantitative 5'-RACE with molecular barcodes produced the TCR beta libraries. TCRdb processed the 5' RACE reads anew with MiXCR; each CDR3 protein has one entry. The sample lists under 450,000 distinct CDR3 sequences; over 15% were seen once. The chain has TRBV6-1 and TRBJ2-1; weak D call: TRBD1 (6 bases). The specimen sequenced was blood, either unsorted or a sorted T cell fraction (not recorded which). This TCR came from a male donor with ankylosing spondylitis. This chain's CDR3 is CASSTYRAEGYNEQFF. The CDR3 DNA is TGTGCCAGCAGCACCTACAGGGCCGAGGGCTACAATGAGCAGTTCTTC.